These T cell receptor beta chains were read from a single sample in a study of response to subunit inactivated influenza vaccine. In TCRdb, the RT-PCR reads were re-called with MiXCR into one record per CDR3 protein. The sample holds 710,000 or so distinct CDR3 sequences, 15% to 19% seen once. Here the sequenced sample was PBMCs from blood, taken 12 days after vaccination. The receptors shown here come from a man aged 50-60 years who received an inactivated influenza vaccine. The CDR3 runs from the conserved cysteine through the conserved F or W. Each record gives: D gene, V gene, J gene, clone size, CDR3 DNA, CDR3 protein. D genes are given only for firm matches. Clone size, where shown, is once, few, many, or a class for clones that have expanded.

TRBD1	TRBV7-2	TRBJ1-6	few	TGTGCCAGCAGCAAGGGACAGGGGGTCAAGTCACCCCTCCACTTT	CASSKGQGVKSPLHF
NA	TRBV4-3	TRBJ2-2	NA	TGCGCCAGCAGCCAATTTCTCGGGGAGCTGTTTTTT	CASSQFLGELFF
TRBD2	TRBV29-1	TRBJ2-1	NA	TGCAGCGTTGAAGAGGGGGGAGGGAGGTGGAGGAATGAGCAGTTCTTC	CSVEEGGGRWRNEQFF
NA	TRBV7-2	TRBJ1-2	NA	TGTGCCAGCAGCGTAGATGCGGCGGGGCACTATGGCTACACCTTC	CASSVDAAGHYGYTF
NA	TRBV6-1	TRBJ2-2	NA	TGTGCCAGCAGTGAAGTGGACAGAGGTGTGTTCGGGGAGCTGTTTTTT	CASSEVDRGVFGELFF
NA	TRBV11-2	TRBJ2-7	few	TGTGCCAGCAGCAACCAGGGGTTCGCCGAGCAGTACTTC	CASSNQGFAEQYF
NA	TRBV20-1	TRBJ1-2	few	TGCAGTGCCACCCCAGGCCCAACTAACTATGGCTACACCTTC	CSATPGPTNYGYTF
TRBD2	TRBV7-9	TRBJ2-1	many	TGTGCCAGCAGCCCCGGTTTTCTAGCGGGGGGTTTAAATGAGCAGTTCTTC	CASSPGFLAGGLNEQFF
NA	TRBV5-1	TRBJ2-1	many	TGCGCCAGCAGCTTGGGACAGACATACAATGAGCAGTTCTTC	CASSLGQTYNEQFF
TRBD1	TRBV5-6	TRBJ2-7	few	TGTGCCAGCAGCTTGAACGGGACAGGGGCTCTGGACGAGCAGTACTTC	CASSLNGTGALDEQYF
NA	TRBV7-2	TRBJ1-5	many	TGTGCCAGCAGCTTAGGGGGTAGGGGTCAGCCCCAGCATTTT	CASSLGGRGQPQHF